The sequence of this T cell receptor (beta chain) was determined in a study of blood T cell repertoires in COVID-19. Study as a whole: The analysed material was cDNA or gDNA that came from T cells, B-cell-depleted T cells, or PBMCs.

The CDR3 spans 15 residues. V was trimmed by 4 bases and J by 0 bases, leaving 10 bases between them. CDR1 and CDR2 (germline): SGHRS, YFSETQ. As handled by the study authors: Estimation of nucleated cell counts relied on the amplification of reference gene primers. Assay: immunoSEQ multiplex PCR; the TCRdb copy retains only in-frame clones and omits some. The V and J calls and clone size come from that table; D and trimming were worked out from the DNA. The profile shows 13,000 or so clones, roughly 89% of them singletons. The clonotype originates from a human donor with active COVID-19. The donor label of this sample is uncertain. V usage is TRBV5-1 and J usage is TRBJ2-2; possibly TRBD1 for D (6 bases). Specimen: peripheral blood. The CDR3 region has the DNA TGCGCCAGCAGCCGGGACAACGCGAACACCGGGGAGCTGTTTTTT. As protein: CASSRDNANTGELFF.